The clone carrying this TCR beta chain was seen ten or more times. Its antigen is unknown. TCRdb ran MiXCR on the 5' RACE reads and lists one entry per CDR3 protein. This table holds about 720,000 distinct CDR3 sequences, 8% to 9% found once. This entry belongs to a study of identical twins. This CDR3 has 17 residues. CDR1 and CDR2 (germline): LGHNA, YSLEER. V dropped 0 bases and J dropped 6; count of bases not matched to a gene: 14. Study conclusions and caveats: Model-predicted out-of-frame TCR alpha sharing fell below observed values in monozygotic twins.

Only healthy Caucasians were included as donors. This same sample was also part of a study on yellow fever vaccine responses in identical twins.

The TCR sequence derives from a woman between 18 and 29 years old in good health. The sequenced sample was PBMCs. The chain combines TRBV4-3 with TRBJ2-7, with TRBD2 matching over 7 bases. The CDR3 region has the DNA TGCGCCAGCAGCCAAGAATCGGGCCGGGGAGGGTTCAGCGAGCAGTACTTC. Amino acids: CASSQESGRGGFSEQYF.